The clone carrying this T cell receptor beta chain showed up many times. No antigen is known for it. Germline-derived CDR1 and CDR2 are PRHDT and FYEKMQ (reference sequence). The CDR3 runs 14 residues. V was shortened by 6 bases and J by 5 bases, with 14 bases between the two germline ends. The authors amplified TCR beta CDR3 regions from RNA transcripts. HTBI primers were used in a first-round RT-PCR, which preceded a second-round multiplex PCR. Via MiXCR, TCRdb re-called the multiplex PCR reads, giving one row per CDR3 protein. This table holds some 400,000 distinct CDR3 sequences, 15% to 20% found once. This specimen comes from a study of Graves' ophthalmopathy and Graves' hyperthyroidism. On the study more broadly: Blood was drawn at initial diagnosis, before any treatment. Study outcomes and limitations: Blood contained most expanded thyroid clonotypes exceeding 0.001 frequency. It was with about 71% sensitivity and 72% to 75% specificity that the model predicted ophthalmopathy progression.

This sequence joins TRBV13 and TRBJ2-4; maybe TRBD1 (6 bases). The receptor was isolated from a woman younger than 35 with Graves' ophthalmopathy. The specimen sequenced was peripheral blood. The CDR3 is CASSQSGTQNIQYF. CDR3 nucleotide sequence: TGTGCCAGCAGTCAGTCCGGGACACAAAACATTCAGTACTTC.